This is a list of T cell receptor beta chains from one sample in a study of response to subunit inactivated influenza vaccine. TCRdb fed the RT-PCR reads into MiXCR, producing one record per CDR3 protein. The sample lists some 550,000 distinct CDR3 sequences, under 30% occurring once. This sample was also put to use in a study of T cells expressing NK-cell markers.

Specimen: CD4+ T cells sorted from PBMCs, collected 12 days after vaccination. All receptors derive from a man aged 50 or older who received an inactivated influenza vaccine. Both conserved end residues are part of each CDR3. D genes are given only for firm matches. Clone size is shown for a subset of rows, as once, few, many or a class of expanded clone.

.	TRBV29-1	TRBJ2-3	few	CSVEVDNTQYF	TGCAGCGTTGAAGTAGATAATACGCAGTATTTT
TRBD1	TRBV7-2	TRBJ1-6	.	CASSLVQGAGSPLHF	TGTGCCAGCAGCTTAGTACAGGGGGCAGGATCACCCCTCCACTTT
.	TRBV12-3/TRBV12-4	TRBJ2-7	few	CASSLMTGGEQYF	TGTGCCAGCAGTTTGATGACAGGAGGGGAGCAGTACTTC
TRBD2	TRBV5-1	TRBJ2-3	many	CASSLAGGTQYF	TGCGCCAGCAGCTTGGCGGGGGGGACGCAGTATTTT
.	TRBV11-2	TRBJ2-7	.	CASSLVPVYEQYF	TGTGCCAGCAGCTTGGTCCCTGTTTACGAGCAGTACTTC
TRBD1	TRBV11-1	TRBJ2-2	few	CASSLAPGTGAGELFF	TGTGCCAGCAGCTTAGCGCCCGGGACAGGGGCCGGGGAGCTGTTTTTT
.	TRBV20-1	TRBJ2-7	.	CSASGDGSYEQYF	TGCAGTGCTAGCGGGGACGGCTCCTACGAGCAGTACTTC
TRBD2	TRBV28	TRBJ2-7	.	CASSLLAGGSEQYF	TGTGCCAGCAGTTTACTAGCGGGAGGGAGCGAGCAGTACTTC
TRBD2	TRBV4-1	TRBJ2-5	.	CASSQEGIAGAQETQYF	TGCGCCAGCAGCCAAGAAGGGATAGCGGGGGCCCAAGAGACCCAGTACTTC
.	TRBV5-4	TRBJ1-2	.	CASSLAWTDYGYTF	TGTGCCAGCAGCTTGGCCTGGACAGACTATGGCTACACCTTC
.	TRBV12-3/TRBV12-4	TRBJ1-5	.	CASSVRGTDQPQHF	TGTGCCAGCAGCGTCAGGGGTACGGATCAGCCCCAGCATTTT
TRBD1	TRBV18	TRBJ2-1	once	CASSPRQGGDQFF	TGTGCCAGCTCACCGAGGCAAGGGGGCGATCAGTTCTTC
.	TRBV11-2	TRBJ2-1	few	CASTQKVPRSVDEQFF	TGTGCCAGCACCCAAAAGGTCCCGAGGTCTGTTGATGAGCAGTTCTTC
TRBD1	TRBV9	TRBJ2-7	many	CASSVQGAWNEQYF	TGTGCCAGCAGCGTACAGGGGGCCTGGAACGAGCAGTACTTC
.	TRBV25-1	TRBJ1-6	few	CASSESGVWSPLHF	TGTGCCAGCAGTGAGTCGGGAGTTTGGTCACCCCTCCACTTT
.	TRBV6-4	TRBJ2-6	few	CASSEYRVLSANVLTF	TGTGCCAGCAGTGAATACAGGGTACTCTCGGCCAACGTCCTGACTTTC
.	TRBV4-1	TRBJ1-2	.	CASSQGGTAYGYTF	TGCGCCAGCAGCCAAGGCGGGACGGCCTATGGCTACACCTTC
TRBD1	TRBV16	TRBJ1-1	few	CASSPDRVGTEAFF	TGTGCCAGCAGCCCGGACAGGGTGGGCACTGAAGCTTTCTTT
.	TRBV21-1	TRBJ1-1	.	CASETGESSTEAFF	TGTGCCAGCGAGACAGGGGAGAGTAGCACTGAAGCTTTCTTT
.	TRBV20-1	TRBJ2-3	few	CSASSGGTDTQYF	TGCAGTGCTAGCTCCGGGGGCACAGATACGCAGTATTTT
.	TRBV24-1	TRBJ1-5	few	CATSDDSYRKPQHF	TGTGCCACCAGTGACGACAGCTACCGAAAGCCCCAGCATTTT
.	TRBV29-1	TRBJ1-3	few	CSVDSGAGNTIYF	TGCAGCGTTGACTCTGGAGCTGGAAACACCATATATTTT
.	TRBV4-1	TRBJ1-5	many	CASSQLGQPSNQPQHF	TGCGCCAGCAGCCAACTGGGACAACCGAGCAATCAGCCCCAGCATTTT
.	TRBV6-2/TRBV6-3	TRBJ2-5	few	CASSYSTSETTFQETQYF	TGTGCCAGCAGTTACTCGACCTCAGAAACCACTTTCCAAGAGACCCAGTACTTC
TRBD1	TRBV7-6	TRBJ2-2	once	CASRTNTGDSTGELFF	TGTGCCAGCAGAACAAACACAGGGGATTCCACCGGGGAGCTGTTTTTT
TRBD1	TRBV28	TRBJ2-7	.	CASSYGTGTGSYEQYF	TGTGCCAGCAGTTACGGAACCGGGACAGGATCCTACGAGCAGTACTTC
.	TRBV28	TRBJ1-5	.	CASSLTANQPQHF	TGTGCCAGCAGTTTGACAGCCAATCAGCCCCAGCATTTT
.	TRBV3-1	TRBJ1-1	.	CASSQDWGRPEVTEAFF	TGTGCCAGCAGCCAAGATTGGGGAAGGCCCGAGGTCACTGAAGCTTTCTTT
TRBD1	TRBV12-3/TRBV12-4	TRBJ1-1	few	CAGRQGPNTEAFF	TGTGCCGGCCGACAGGGCCCGAACACTGAAGCTTTCTTT
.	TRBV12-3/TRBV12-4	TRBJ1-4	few	CASSFESTNEKLFF	TGTGCCAGCAGTTTCGAGTCAACTAATGAAAAACTGTTTTTT
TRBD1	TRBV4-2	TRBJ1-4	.	CASSEGAEGKLFF	TGTGCCAGCAGCGAGGGGGCGGAGGGAAAACTGTTTTTT
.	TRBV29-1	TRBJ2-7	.	CSVQSGRGPEQYF	TGCAGCGTTCAGTCGGGACGAGGGCCCGAGCAGTACTTC
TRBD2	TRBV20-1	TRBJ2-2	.	CSASGLAGRNTGELFF	TGCAGTGCATCGGGACTAGCGGGTCGAAACACCGGGGAGCTGTTTTTT
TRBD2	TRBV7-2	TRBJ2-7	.	CASSLVTLAGERYEQYF	TGTGCCAGCAGCTTAGTAACCCTAGCGGGAGAGCGCTACGAGCAGTACTTC
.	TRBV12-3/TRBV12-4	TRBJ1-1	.	CASSFGGVKAFF	TGTGCCAGCAGTTTCGGCGGGGTGAAGGCTTTCTTT
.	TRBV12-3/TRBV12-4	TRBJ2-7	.	CASSLTRVGSYEQYF	TGTGCCAGCAGTCTAACCAGGGTGGGGTCCTACGAGCAGTACTTC
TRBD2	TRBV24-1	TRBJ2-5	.	CATSDALAGRAETQYF	TGTGCCACCAGTGATGCGCTAGCGGGGAGGGCAGAGACCCAGTACTTC
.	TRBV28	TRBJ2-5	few	CASSFTRSLQYF	TGTGCCAGCAGTTTCACGCGGAGCCTCCAGTACTTC
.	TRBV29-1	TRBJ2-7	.	CSVLYDRTYEQYF	TGCAGCGTTCTGTACGACCGAACCTACGAGCAGTACTTC
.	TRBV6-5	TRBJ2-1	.	CASSFTDGNEQFF	TGTGCCAGCAGTTTTACGGACGGGAATGAGCAGTTCTTC
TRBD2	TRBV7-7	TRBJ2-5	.	CASSSSGGKETQYF	TGTGCCAGCAGCTCGAGCGGGGGAAAAGAGACCCAGTACTTC
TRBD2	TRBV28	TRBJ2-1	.	CASSTGAGGQYNEQFF	TGTGCCAGCAGTACAGGAGCGGGGGGCCAATACAATGAGCAGTTCTTC
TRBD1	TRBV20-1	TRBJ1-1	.	CSARETGPAGTEAFF	TGCAGTGCTAGAGAGACAGGGCCCGCCGGCACTGAAGCTTTCTTT
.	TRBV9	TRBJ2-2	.	CASSVGANPNTGELFF	TGTGCCAGCAGCGTAGGTGCCAACCCGAACACCGGGGAGCTGTTTTTT
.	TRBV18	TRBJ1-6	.	CASSPRTDRDSPLHF	TGTGCCAGCTCACCACGTACCGATCGGGATTCACCCCTCCACTTT
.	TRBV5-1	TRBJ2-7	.	CASSSRGPSYEQYF	TGCGCCAGCAGCTCGCGGGGGCCCTCCTACGAGCAGTACTTC
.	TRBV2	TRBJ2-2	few	CASSAGGNTGELFF	TGTGCCAGCAGTGCGGGGGGCAACACCGGGGAGCTGTTTTTT
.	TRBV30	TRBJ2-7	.	CAWSPLDAPEQYF	TGTGCCTGGAGTCCCTTGGATGCCCCCGAGCAGTACTTC
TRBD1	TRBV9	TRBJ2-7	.	CASSDRDSEPYEQYF	TGTGCCAGCAGCGACCGGGACAGCGAGCCTTACGAGCAGTACTTC